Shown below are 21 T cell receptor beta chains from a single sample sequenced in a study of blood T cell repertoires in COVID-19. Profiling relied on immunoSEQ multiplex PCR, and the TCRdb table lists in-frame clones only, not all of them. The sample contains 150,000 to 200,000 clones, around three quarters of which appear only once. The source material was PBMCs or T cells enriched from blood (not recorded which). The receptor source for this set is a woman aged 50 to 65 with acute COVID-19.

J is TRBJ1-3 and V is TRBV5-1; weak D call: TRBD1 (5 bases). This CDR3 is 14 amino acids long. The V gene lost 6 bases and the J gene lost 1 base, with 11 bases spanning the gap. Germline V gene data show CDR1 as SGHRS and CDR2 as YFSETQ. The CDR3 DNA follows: TGCGCCAGCACCCAACCAGGGTCTGGAAACACCATATATTTT. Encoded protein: CASTQPGSGNTIYF.

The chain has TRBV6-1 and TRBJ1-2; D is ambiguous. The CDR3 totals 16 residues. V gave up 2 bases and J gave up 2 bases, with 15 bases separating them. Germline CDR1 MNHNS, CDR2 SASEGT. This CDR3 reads CASSELGPGKNYGYTF. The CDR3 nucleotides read TGTGCCAGCAGTGAATTAGGTCCCGGGAAAAACTATGGCTACACCTTC.

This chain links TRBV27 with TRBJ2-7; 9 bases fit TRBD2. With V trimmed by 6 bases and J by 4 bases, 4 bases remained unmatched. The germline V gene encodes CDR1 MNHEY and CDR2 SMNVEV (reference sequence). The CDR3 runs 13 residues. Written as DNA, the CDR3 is TGTGCCAGCAGCCCGCGGGGGGGTTACGAGCAGTACGTC. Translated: CASSPRGGYEQYV.

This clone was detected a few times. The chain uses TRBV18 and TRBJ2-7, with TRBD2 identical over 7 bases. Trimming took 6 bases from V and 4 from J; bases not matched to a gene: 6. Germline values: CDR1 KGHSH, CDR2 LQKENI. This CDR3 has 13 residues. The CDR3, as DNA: TGTGCCAGCTCCTCTGGGGAGGGGTACGAGCAGTACGTC. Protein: CASSSGEGYEQYV.

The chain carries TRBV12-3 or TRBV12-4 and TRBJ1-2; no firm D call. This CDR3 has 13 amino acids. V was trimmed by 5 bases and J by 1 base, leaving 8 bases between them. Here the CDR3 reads CASSMTNNYGYTF. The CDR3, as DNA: TGTGCCAGCAGTATGACAAATAACTATGGCTACACCTTC.

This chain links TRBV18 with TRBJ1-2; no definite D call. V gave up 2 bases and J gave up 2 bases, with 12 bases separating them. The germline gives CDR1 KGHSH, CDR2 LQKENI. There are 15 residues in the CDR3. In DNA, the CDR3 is TGTGCCAGCTCACCAGATGCAGTGCCGAACTATGGCTACACCTTC. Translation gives CASSPDAVPNYGYTF.

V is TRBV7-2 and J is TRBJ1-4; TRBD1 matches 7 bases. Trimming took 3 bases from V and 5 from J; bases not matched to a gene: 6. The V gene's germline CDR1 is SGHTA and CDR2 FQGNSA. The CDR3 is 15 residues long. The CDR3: CASSFSRTGNEKLFF. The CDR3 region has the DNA TGTGCCAGCAGCTTTTCCAGGACAGGAAATGAAAAACTGTTTTTT.

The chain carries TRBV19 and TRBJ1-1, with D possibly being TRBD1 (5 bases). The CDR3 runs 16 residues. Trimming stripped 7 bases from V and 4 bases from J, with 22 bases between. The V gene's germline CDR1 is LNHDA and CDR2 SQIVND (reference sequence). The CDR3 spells CASNRKSGTQSTEAFF. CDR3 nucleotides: TGTGCCAGTAACCGGAAATCCGGGACTCAGAGCACTGAAGCTTTCTTT.

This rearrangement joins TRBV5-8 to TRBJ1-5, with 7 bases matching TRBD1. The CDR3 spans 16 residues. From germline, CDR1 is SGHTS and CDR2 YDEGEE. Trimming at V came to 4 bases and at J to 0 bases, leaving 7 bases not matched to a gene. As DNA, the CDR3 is TGTGCCAGCAGCACTGGGACAGTTCGTAGCAATCAGCCCCAGCATTTT. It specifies CASSTGTVRSNQPQHF.

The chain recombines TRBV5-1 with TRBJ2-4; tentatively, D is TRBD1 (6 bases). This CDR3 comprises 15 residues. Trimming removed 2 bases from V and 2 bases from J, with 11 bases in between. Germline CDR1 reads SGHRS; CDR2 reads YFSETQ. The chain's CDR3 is CASSFGGTTKNIQYF. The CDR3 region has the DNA TGCGCCAGCAGCTTTGGGGGCACAACCAAAAACATTCAGTACTTC. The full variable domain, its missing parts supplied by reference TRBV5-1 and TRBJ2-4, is KAGVTQTPRYLIKTRGQQVTLSCSPISGHRSVSWYQQTPGQGLQFLFEYFSETQRNKGNFPGRFSGRQFSNSRSEMNVSTLELGDSALYLCASSFGGTTKNIQYFGAGTRLSVL.

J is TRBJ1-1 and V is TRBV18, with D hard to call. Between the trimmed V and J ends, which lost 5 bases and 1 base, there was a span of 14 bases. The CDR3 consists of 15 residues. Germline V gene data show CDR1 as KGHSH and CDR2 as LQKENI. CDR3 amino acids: CASSSNSGENTEAFF. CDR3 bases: TGTGCCAGCTCATCCAATTCAGGTGAGAACACTGAAGCTTTCTTT.

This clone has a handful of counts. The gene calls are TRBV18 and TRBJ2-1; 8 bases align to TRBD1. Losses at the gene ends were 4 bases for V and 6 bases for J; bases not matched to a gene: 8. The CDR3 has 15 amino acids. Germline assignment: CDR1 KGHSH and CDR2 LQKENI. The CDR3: CASSRDRGLLNEQFF. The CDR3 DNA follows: TGTGCCAGCTCACGTGACAGGGGATTGCTCAATGAGCAGTTCTTC.

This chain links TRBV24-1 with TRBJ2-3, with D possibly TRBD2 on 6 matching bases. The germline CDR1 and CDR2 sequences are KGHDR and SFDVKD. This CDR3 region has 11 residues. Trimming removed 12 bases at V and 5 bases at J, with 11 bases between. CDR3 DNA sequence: TGTGCCTCTCAGGGAGGAGATACGCAGTATTTT. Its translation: CASQGGDTQYF.

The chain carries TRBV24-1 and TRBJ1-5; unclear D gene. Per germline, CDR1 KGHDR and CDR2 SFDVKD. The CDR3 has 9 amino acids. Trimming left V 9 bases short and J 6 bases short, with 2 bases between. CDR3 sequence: CATRQPQHF. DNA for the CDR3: TGTGCCACCCGTCAGCCCCAGCATTTT.

The CDR3 DNA sequence: TGTGCCAGCAGCCAAGCAACTTCAGGGGTGTTTGGCTACACCTTC. Its protein is CASSQATSGVFGYTF. This chain links TRBV4-2 with TRBJ1-2; D perhaps matches TRBD1 (6 bases). Germline V CDR1 and CDR2: LGHNA, YNFKEQ. This CDR3 is built from 15 residues. V was pared by 1 base and J by 7 bases, with 16 bases between.

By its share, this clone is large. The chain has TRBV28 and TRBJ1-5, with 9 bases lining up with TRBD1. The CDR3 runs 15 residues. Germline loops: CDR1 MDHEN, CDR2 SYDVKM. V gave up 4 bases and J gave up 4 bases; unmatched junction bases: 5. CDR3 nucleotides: TGTGCCAGCAGTTGGGGACAGGGTGTTAATCAGCCCCAGCATTTT. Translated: CASSWGQGVNQPQHF.

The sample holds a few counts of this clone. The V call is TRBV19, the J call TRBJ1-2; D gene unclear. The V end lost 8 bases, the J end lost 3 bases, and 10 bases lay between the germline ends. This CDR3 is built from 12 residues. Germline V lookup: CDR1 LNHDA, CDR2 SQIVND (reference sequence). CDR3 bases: TGTGCCAGTCGTCAGCGAGACTATGGCTACACCTTC. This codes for CASRQRDYGYTF.

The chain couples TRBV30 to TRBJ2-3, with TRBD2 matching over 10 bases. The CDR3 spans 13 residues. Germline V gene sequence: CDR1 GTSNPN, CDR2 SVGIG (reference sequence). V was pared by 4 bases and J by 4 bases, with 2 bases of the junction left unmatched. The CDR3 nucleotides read TGTGCCTGGAAGCGGGGGGGCGCAGATACGCAGTATTTT. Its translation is CAWKRGGADTQYF.

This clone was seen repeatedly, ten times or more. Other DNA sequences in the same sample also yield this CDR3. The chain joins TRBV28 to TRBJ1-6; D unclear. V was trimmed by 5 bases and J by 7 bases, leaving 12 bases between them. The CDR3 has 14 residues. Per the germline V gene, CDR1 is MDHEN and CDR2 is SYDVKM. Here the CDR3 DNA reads TGTGCCAGCAGTAACGACCGGGAGAATTCACCCCTCCACTTT. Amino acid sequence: CASSNDRENSPLHF.

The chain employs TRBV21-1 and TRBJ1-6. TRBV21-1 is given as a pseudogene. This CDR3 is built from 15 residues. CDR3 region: CASSKAGEGFSPLHF. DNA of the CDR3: TGTGCCAGCAGCAAAGCCGGGGAGGGTTTCTCACCCCTCCACTTT.

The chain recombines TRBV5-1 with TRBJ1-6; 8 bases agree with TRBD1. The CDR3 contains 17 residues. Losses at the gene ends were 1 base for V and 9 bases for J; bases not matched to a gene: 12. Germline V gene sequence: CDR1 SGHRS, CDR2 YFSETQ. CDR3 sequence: CASSLRRTGGGSSPLHF. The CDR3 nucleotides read TGCGCCAGCAGCTTGAGACGAACAGGGGGAGGGAGTTCACCCCTCCACTTT. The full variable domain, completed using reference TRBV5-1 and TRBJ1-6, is KAGVTQTPRYLIKTRGQQVTLSCSPISGHRSVSWYQQTPGQGLQFLFEYFSETQRNKGNFPGRFSGRQFSNSRSEMNVSTLELGDSALYLCASSLRRTGGGSSPLHFGNGTRLTVT.